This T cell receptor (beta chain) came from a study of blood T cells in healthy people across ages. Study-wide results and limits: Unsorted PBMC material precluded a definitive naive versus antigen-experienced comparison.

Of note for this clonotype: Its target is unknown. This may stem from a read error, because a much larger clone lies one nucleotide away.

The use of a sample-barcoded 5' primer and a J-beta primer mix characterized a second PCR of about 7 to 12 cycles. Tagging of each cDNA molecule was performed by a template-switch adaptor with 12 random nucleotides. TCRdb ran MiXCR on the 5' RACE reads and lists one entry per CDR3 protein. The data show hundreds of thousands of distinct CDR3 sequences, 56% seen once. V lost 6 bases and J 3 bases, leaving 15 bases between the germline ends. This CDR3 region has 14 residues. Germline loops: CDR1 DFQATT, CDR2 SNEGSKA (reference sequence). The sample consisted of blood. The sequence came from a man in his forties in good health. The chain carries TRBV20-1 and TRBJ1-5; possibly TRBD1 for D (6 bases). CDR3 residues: CSAKGGGDNQPQHF. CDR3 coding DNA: TGCAGTGCCAAGGGGGGGGGTGACAATCAGCCCCAGCATTTT.